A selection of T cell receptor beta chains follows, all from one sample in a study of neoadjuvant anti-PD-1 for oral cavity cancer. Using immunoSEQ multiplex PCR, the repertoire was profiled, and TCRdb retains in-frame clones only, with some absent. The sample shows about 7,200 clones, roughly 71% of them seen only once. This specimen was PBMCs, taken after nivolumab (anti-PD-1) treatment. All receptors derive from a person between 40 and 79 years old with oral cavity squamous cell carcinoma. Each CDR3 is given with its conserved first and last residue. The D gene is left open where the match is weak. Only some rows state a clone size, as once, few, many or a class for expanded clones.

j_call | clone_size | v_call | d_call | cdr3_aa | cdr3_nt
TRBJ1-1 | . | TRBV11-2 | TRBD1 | CASSGQTGGFTEAFF | TGTGCCAGCAGCGGGCAGACAGGGGGTTTCACTGAAGCTTTCTTT
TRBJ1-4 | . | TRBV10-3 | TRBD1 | CAISEGDRQNEKLFF | TGTGCCATCAGTGAGGGGGACAGACAGAATGAAAAACTGTTTTTT
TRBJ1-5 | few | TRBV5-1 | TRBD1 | CASSPGTGNQPQHF | TGCGCCAGCAGCCCGGGGACAGGGAATCAGCCCCAGCATTTT
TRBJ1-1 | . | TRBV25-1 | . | CASSRTMNTEAFF | TGTGCCAGCAGTAGGACCATGAACACTGAAGCTTTCTTT
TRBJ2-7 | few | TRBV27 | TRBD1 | CASSLGQGAYEQYF | TGTGCCAGCAGTTTGGGACAGGGGGCCTACGAGCAGTACTTC
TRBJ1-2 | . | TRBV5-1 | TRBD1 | CASSFRDRPSYTF | TGCGCCAGCAGCTTCCGGGACAGGCCGAGTTACACCTTC
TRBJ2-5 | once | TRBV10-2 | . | CASSENRVVAGAQETQYF | TGCGCCAGCAGCGAGAACCGGGTCGTGGCGGGGGCCCAAGAGACCCAGTACTTC
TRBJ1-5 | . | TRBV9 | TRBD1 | CASSVGQGVQPQHF | TGTGCCAGCAGCGTAGGACAGGGAGTCCAGCCCCAGCATTTT
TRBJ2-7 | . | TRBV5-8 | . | CASRNRGTYEQYF | TGTGCCAGCAGAAACCGGGGAACCTACGAGCAGTACTTC
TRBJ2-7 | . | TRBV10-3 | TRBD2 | CAISESYNSGHYEQYF | TGTGCCATCAGTGAATCTTATAATAGCGGGCACTACGAGCAGTACTTC
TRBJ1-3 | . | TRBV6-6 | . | CASSYPRGSSGNTIYF | TGTGCCAGCAGTTACCCGAGGGGAAGCTCTGGAAACACCATATATTTT
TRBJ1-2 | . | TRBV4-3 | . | CASSQDVSGSTGGYTF | TGCGCCAGCAGCCAAGATGTATCGGGTTCTACGGGTGGCTACACCTTC
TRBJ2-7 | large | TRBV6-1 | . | CASSEGQEYYEQYF | TGTGCCAGCAGTGAAGGACAGGAATACTACGAGCAGTACTTC
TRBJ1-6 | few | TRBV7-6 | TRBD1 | CASSPVRTGDSASNSPLHF | TGTGCCAGCAGCCCGGTTCGGACAGGGGACTCAGCATCGAATTCACCCCTCCACTTT
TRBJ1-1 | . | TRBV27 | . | CASSSVNTEAFF | TGTGCCAGCAGTTCCGTGAACACTGAAGCTTTCTTT
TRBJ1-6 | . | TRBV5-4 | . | CAMQGRNSPLHF | TGTGCCATGCAGGGTCGGAATTCACCCCTCCACTTT
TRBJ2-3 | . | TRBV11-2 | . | CASSPTGGDTQYF | TGTGCCAGCAGCCCTACCGGGGGAGATACGCAGTATTTT
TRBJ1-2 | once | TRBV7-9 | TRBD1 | CASSRLRDSADF | TGTGCCAGCAGCCGACTGAGGGACAGTGCAGACTTC
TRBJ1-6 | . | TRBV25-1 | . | CASSDRRGEWAPLHF | TGTGCCAGCAGTGATCGCAGGGGAGAGTGGGCACCCCTCCACTTT
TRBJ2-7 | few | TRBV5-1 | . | CASSLAASSSYEQYF | TGCGCCAGCAGCTTGGCGGCCTCGAGCTCCTACGAGCAGTACTTC
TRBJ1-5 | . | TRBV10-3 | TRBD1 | CAISEGQGGRPQHF | TGTGCCATCAGTGAGGGACAGGGAGGCCGACCCCAGCATTTT
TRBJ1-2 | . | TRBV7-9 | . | CASSLGRGQTGYTF | TGTGCCAGCAGCTTAGGGCGGGGGCAAACTGGCTACACCTTC